The rows below give T cell receptor beta chains drawn from one sample of a study of cytomegalovirus exposure and HLA in healthy donors. Repertoires were generated with immunoSEQ multiplex PCR, while TCRdb's copy carries only in-frame clones and drops some. Seen here are some 98,000 clones, approximately 78% observed once, and the top ten hold about 1.5%. Sequencing was done on a sample of PBMCs. The receptor set was obtained from a man aged 40-49 years in good health and CMV-seronegative. Each CDR3 is given with its conserved first and last residue. A D gene is named only where the DNA matches it firmly. Some rows have no size entry. The others give once, few or many, or a class for an expanded clone.

d_gene	v_gene	j_gene	abundance	CDR3aa	CDR3nt
.	TRBV11-2	TRBJ1-2	.	CASSSLGGWRYGYTF	TGTGCCAGCAGCTCCCTGGGAGGATGGCGGTATGGCTACACCTTC
.	TRBV2	TRBJ2-7	.	CASSDRAPSEQYF	TGTGCCAGCAGTGACAGGGCTCCGTCCGAGCAGTACTTC
.	TRBV4-1	TRBJ1-5	few	CASSQGTQGLGNQPQHF	TGCGCCAGCAGCCAAGGAACGCAGGGTCTTGGCAATCAGCCCCAGCATTTT
.	TRBV21-1	TRBJ1-1	.	CASSTQENTEAFF	TGTGCCAGCAGCACACAGGAGAACACTGAAGCTTTCTTT
TRBD1	TRBV7-9	TRBJ1-1	.	CASSWDSNTEAFF	TGTGCCAGCAGCTGGGACAGCAACACTGAAGCTTTCTTT
.	TRBV5-1	TRBJ2-7	.	CASSNPTSSYEQYF	TGCGCCAGCAGCAATCCAACTAGCTCCTACGAGCAGTACTTC
TRBD2	TRBV7-6	TRBJ2-1	.	CASSSGTSNNEQFF	TGTGCCAGCAGCTCCGGGACTAGCAACAATGAGCAGTTCTTC
TRBD2	TRBV19	TRBJ2-5	.	CASSILAGAETQYF	TGTGCCAGTAGTATCCTAGCGGGAGCAGAGACCCAGTACTTC
TRBD2	TRBV6-5	TRBJ2-1	once	CATGRGSYNEQFF	TGTGCCACGGGGAGGGGCTCCTACAATGAGCAGTTCTTC
TRBD1	TRBV27	TRBJ1-5	once	CASSLSRGNQPQHF	TGTGCCAGCAGTTTGTCCAGGGGGAATCAGCCCCAGCATTTT